Listed here are 21 T cell receptor beta chains from one sample, sequenced in a study of Graves' ophthalmopathy and Graves' hyperthyroidism. TCR beta CDR3 amplification used RNA transcripts. Scientists carried out first-round RT-PCR using HTBI primers and then a second-round multiplex PCR. MiXCR, run by TCRdb on the multiplex PCR reads, gives a single entry per CDR3 protein. The sample lists 170,000 or so distinct CDR3 sequences; under 40% were seen once. What was sequenced was peripheral blood. These receptors originate from a woman aged 40 to 55 with Graves' ophthalmopathy.

This clonotype has at least ten counts. The chain joins TRBV12-3 or TRBV12-4 to TRBJ2-3; possibly TRBD1 for D (5 bases). Trimming pared 5 bases from V and 0 bases from J, leaving 12 bases between. This CDR3 region has 15 residues. The CDR3 bases are TGTGCCAGCAGTACGACAGTCTCTAGCACAGATACGCAGTATTTT. It encodes CASSTTVSSTDTQYF.

This clonotype occurred many times. This chain uses TRBV19 with TRBJ1-2; the match to TRBD1 covers 8 bases. Trimming took 10 bases from V and 4 from J; bases not matched to a gene: 8. The CDR3 is 13 residues long. Germline values: CDR1 LNHDA, CDR2 SQIVND (reference sequence). CDR3 coding DNA: TGTGCCACAATGGACAGGGTGATCTATGGCTACACCTTC. The encoded protein is CATMDRVIYGYTF.

Many counts were recorded for this clonotype. V gene TRBV3-1 combines with J gene TRBJ2-2; the D gene is possibly TRBD2 (6 bases). Germline V gene lookup returns CDR1 LGHDT and CDR2 YNNKEL (reference sequence). The CDR3 extends over 17 amino acids. V lost 5 bases, J lost 6 bases, and 22 bases lay in between. CDR3 amino acids: CASSYDGGPYAPGELFF. The CDR3, as DNA: TGTGCCAGCAGCTACGACGGGGGACCTTATGCCCCCGGGGAGCTGTTTTTT.

This clonotype was recorded many times. The chain joins TRBV5-5 to TRBJ2-2; D is possibly TRBD1 (5 bases). Looked up from germline, CDR1 is SGHKS and CDR2 is YYEKEE (reference sequence). The CDR3 has 15 residues. The V end lost 0 bases, the J end lost 5 bases, and 11 bases lay between the germline ends. CDR3 loop: CASSLEQARTGELFF. The CDR3 DNA reads as TGTGCCAGCAGCTTGGAACAGGCAAGGACCGGGGAGCTGTTTTTT.

DNA for the CDR3: TGTGCCAGCAGAGCGACTAACGAGCAGTACTTC. It encodes CASRATNEQYF. V is TRBV12-3 or TRBV12-4 and J is TRBJ2-5; tentative D call: TRBD2 (5 bases). The J call could be wrong; TRBJ2-7 is a better fit for the DNA end. This CDR3 is built from 11 residues.

V gene TRBV11-2 combines with J gene TRBJ1-5, with D perhaps TRBD1 (6 bases). Germline values: CDR1 SGHAT, CDR2 FQNNGV. V was trimmed by 2 bases and J by 10 bases, leaving 18 bases between them. The CDR3 is 15 residues long. The CDR3: CASSLYAGTITPQHF. CDR3 nucleotides: TGTGCCAGCAGCTTATATGCAGGGACAATCACCCCCCAGCATTTT.

This clonotype has at least ten counts. The chain links TRBV20-1 to TRBJ1-6; D possibly corresponds to TRBD1 (6 bases). Looked up from germline, CDR1 is DFQATT and CDR2 is SNEGSKA (reference sequence). V was shortened by 2 bases and J by 10 bases, with 15 bases between the two germline ends. The CDR3 sequence is 14 residues long. Written as DNA, the CDR3 is TGCAGTGCTAGAATCGTCAGGGACACCTCACCCCTCCACTTT. It is translated as CSARIVRDTSPLHF.

This clonotype was picked up many times. V is TRBV6-5 and J is TRBJ2-7; D is possibly TRBD1 (5 bases). V lost 7 bases to trimming and J lost 3 bases, with 19 bases between them. The CDR3 length is 15 residues. In germline, CDR1 is MNHEY, CDR2 SVGAGI. CDR3: CASTPVGVLLYEQYF. In DNA form, the CDR3 reads TGTGCCAGCACTCCGGTAGGGGTTCTCCTCTACGAGCAGTACTTC.

This clonotype came up many times. The chain couples TRBV3-1 to TRBJ1-2; D is possibly TRBD1 (6 bases). This CDR3 is built from 14 residues. Trimming took off 2 bases at V and 4 bases at J, with 11 bases between the two ends. Germline V gene data show CDR1 as LGHDT and CDR2 as YNNKEL (reference sequence). CDR3 coding DNA: TGTGCCAGCAGCCAAAAGGGACAAGGCTATGGCTACACCTTC. This encodes CASSQKGQGYGYTF.

The chain is built from TRBV6-1 and TRBJ2-7, with 11 bases identical to TRBD1. Germline CDR1 and CDR2: MNHNS and SASEGT. The ends lost 7 bases at V and 1 base at J; junction bases unmatched: 6. This CDR3 has 15 residues. The CDR3 region has the DNA TGTGCCAGCACCTCCGGGACAGGGGGTTCCTACGAGCAGTACTTC. Protein sequence: CASTSGTGGSYEQYF.

This clonotype has ten or more counts. The chain joins TRBV29-1 to TRBJ2-5; D unresolved. Germline CDR1 is SQVTM and CDR2 is ANQGSEA. Trimming pared 6 bases from V and 5 bases from J, leaving 7 bases between. The CDR3 is 10 amino acids. The DNA for the CDR3 is TGCAGCGTCGCCCTGGAGACCCAGTACTTC. Translating gives CSVALETQYF.

The chain uses TRBV18 and TRBJ1-1; no reliable D call. The germline CDR1 and CDR2 sequences are KGHSH and LQKENI. The V and J ends lost 2 bases and 5 bases respectively, with 12 bases between them. The CDR3 has 14 amino acids. This CDR3 is CASSPSRHWTEAFF. CDR3 nucleotides: TGTGCCAGCTCACCATCAAGGCATTGGACTGAAGCTTTCTTT.

This rearrangement joins TRBV10-2 to TRBJ1-6; 7 nucleotides agree with TRBD1. Losses at the gene ends were 5 bases for V and 6 bases for J; bases not matched to a gene: 4. The CDR3 spans 14 residues. Germline V gene sequence: CDR1 WSHSY, CDR2 SAAADI. DNA of the CDR3: TGCGCCAGCAGTAACCGGGACAGTAATTCACCCCTCCACTTT. This sequence encodes CASSNRDSNSPLHF.

This clonotype was picked up many times. This chain connects TRBV7-2 to TRBJ1-1, with D possibly being TRBD1 (6 bases). This CDR3 is built from 14 residues. Trimming stripped 5 bases from V and 1 base from J, with 11 bases between. The germline V gene encodes CDR1 SGHTA and CDR2 FQGNSA. The CDR3: CASSPYRENTEAFF. The CDR3 DNA is TGTGCCAGCAGCCCCTACAGGGAGAACACTGAAGCTTTCTTT. The full variable domain, in which reference TRBV7-2 and TRBJ1-1 provide the parts outside the CDR3, is GAGVSQSPSNKVTEKGKDVELRCDPISGHTALYWYRQSLGQGLEFLIYFQGNSAPDKSGLPSDRFSAERTGGSVSTLTIQRTQQEDSAVYLCASSPYRENTEAFFGQGTRLTVV.

This rearrangement joins TRBV7-2 to TRBJ2-5; TRBD2 matches at 10 bases. The CDR3 totals 14 residues. Trimming cost V 4 bases and J 5 bases; bases outside gene matches: 4. Germline values: CDR1 SGHTA, CDR2 FQGNSA. This CDR3 reads CASSSQAGGETQYF. The CDR3, as DNA: TGTGCCAGCAGCTCCCAAGCGGGGGGGGAGACCCAGTACTTC. Together with reference TRBV7-2 and TRBJ2-5, the CDR3 gives the full variable domain: GAGVSQSPSNKVTEKGKDVELRCDPISGHTALYWYRQSLGQGLEFLIYFQGNSAPDKSGLPSDRFSAERTGGSVSTLTIQRTQQEDSAVYLCASSSQAGGETQYFGPGTRLLVL.

This clonotype has only a few counts. The chain carries TRBV19 and TRBJ2-5; 13 bases agree with TRBD2. Germline CDR1 LNHDA, CDR2 SQIVND (reference sequence). The CDR3 sequence is 17 residues long. The junction had 11 bases not matched to a gene; V was cut back by 5 bases and J by 5 bases. The CDR3 region has the DNA TGTGCCAGTAGTTCCCGGACTAGCGGGGGAAAAGGGGAGACCCAGTACTTC. Its protein is CASSSRTSGGKGETQYF.

This clonotype has a count of ten or more. The junction departs from the called germline gene at one end, perhaps through a read error. V is TRBV7-2 and J is TRBJ1-2, with D perhaps matching TRBD1 (6 bases). Germline CDR1 is SGHTA and CDR2 is FQGNSA. The CDR3 runs to 14 residues. CDR3 region: CASSLVSGDYGNTF. The CDR3 bases are TGTGCCAGCAGCTTAGTATCAGGGGACTATGGCAACACCTTC.

The genes are TRBV7-8 and TRBJ1-6; a weak D match, TRBD1 (5 bases). V dropped 3 bases and J dropped 6 bases, with 21 bases sitting between them. This CDR3 has 18 residues. The germline V gene has CDR1 SGHVS and CDR2 FQNEAQ. As DNA, the CDR3 is TGTGCCAGCAGCTTGAGGGGAGTGCAAGGCGTCGGTAATTCACCCCTCCACTTT. This gives the protein CASSLRGVQGVGNSPLHF.

This clonotype came up many times. The chain combines TRBV19 with TRBJ1-5; no clear D. The CDR3 is 13 residues long. Trimming cost V 4 bases and J 4 bases, with 8 bases left between them. Germline V lookup: CDR1 LNHDA, CDR2 SQIVND (reference sequence). CDR3 DNA sequence: TGTGCCAGTAGTAGGAACGGGAATCAGCCCCAGCATTTT. It encodes CASSRNGNQPQHF.

This clonotype was counted many times. The rearrangement joins TRBV19 to TRBJ2-2; 12 nucleotides match TRBD2. The trim removed 6 bases at V and 3 bases at J, leaving 11 bases unmatched. Per germline, CDR1 LNHDA and CDR2 SQIVND (reference sequence). The CDR3 has 18 amino acids. CDR3 sequence: CASSPGLAGGSDTGELFF. CDR3 sequence (DNA): TGTGCCAGTAGCCCAGGGCTAGCGGGAGGGTCGGACACCGGGGAGCTGTTTTTT.

This chain links TRBV2 with TRBJ2-7; D not resolved. CDR3 length: 14 residues. CDR1 is SNHLY and CDR2 is FYNNEI in the germline V gene. V was pared by 3 bases and J by 5 bases, with 14 bases between. The CDR3 nucleotides read TGTGCCAGCAGTGATGGGCTCACCAGTGACGAGCAGTACTTC. Protein: CASSDGLTSDEQYF.